Here is one T cell receptor (beta chain) with its context. Data came from immunoSEQ multiplex PCR; TCRdb stores just in-frame clones and leaves some out. The sample yields around 15,000 clones, about 67% seen once. This entry is derived from a study of neoadjuvant anti-PD-1 for oral cavity cancer. Patients were newly diagnosed with stage II-IVA oral cavity squamous cell carcinoma without prior systemic or radiation treatment. Trimming cost V 5 bases and J 13 bases; bases outside gene matches: 6. The germline CDR1 and CDR2 sequences are MGHRA and YSYEKL. This CDR3 has 14 amino acids. The genes are TRBV4-1 and TRBJ2-2; 14 bases align to TRBD2. The sequence was collected from a person aged 35-79 years with oral cavity squamous cell carcinoma. The sequences come from PBMCs, collected before nivolumab (anti-PD-1) treatment. The CDR3 sequence is CASSVGLAGVGLFF. The CDR3 DNA reads TGCGCCAGCAGCGTGGGACTAGCGGGAGTAGGGCTGTTTTTT.